This entry describes one T cell receptor beta chain. As yet, its antigen is unknown. This sample is drawn from a study of a mutant IDH1 vaccine in newly diagnosed glioma. TCRdb's copy holds only in-frame clones and misses some; the assay was immunoSEQ multiplex PCR. The sample consists of about 110,000 clones, roughly 88% of them appearing once. The time point denotes: week 11, during vaccination. The investigators gave 300 ug of mutant IDH1 20-mer peptide in each vaccine dose, together with topical imiquimod. After removal of 5 bases from V and 2 bases from J, the junction contained 6 bases not matched to a gene. CDR3 length: 14 amino acids. The germline CDR1 and CDR2 sequences are MDHEN and SYDVKM.

This chain links TRBV28 with TRBJ2-7, with 7 bases matching TRBD2. The TCR comes from a woman aged 45 to 65 with glioma. The sequencing here drew on PBMCs, taken from a glioma patient whose treatment included an IDH1 peptide vaccine. CDR3 in DNA: TGTGCCAGCAGTCGTGGGGGAGGGGCCTACGAGCAGTACTTC. Protein product: CASSRGGGAYEQYF.